This T cell receptor (beta chain) was recovered during a study of molecular identifiers for immune sequencing clone quantification. TCRdb itself ran the PCR reads through MiXCR, one entry per CDR3 protein. The sample lists 90,000 to 120,000 distinct CDR3 sequences, roughly a third occurring once. There are a few counts of this clonotype. V gave up 0 bases and J gave up 6 bases, with 12 bases separating them. Per germline, CDR1 MGHRA and CDR2 YSYEKL. The CDR3 sequence is 15 residues long. The V and J genes are TRBV4-1 and TRBJ2-1, with D unclear. The material sequenced was naive CD8+ T cells from blood, with Jurkat cell RNA spiked in. Subset here: FACS-sorted CD8+CD4-CCR7+CD45RA+ naive T cells. The clonotype originates from a human donor in good health. Some libraries in this study had Jurkat cell RNA spiked in. The CDR3: CASSQDHIWGNEQFF. For the CDR3, the DNA is TGCGCCAGCAGCCAAGATCATATTTGGGGCAATGAGCAGTTCTTC.